This paragraph reports one T cell receptor (beta chain). CDR1 and CDR2 from the germline V gene are SNHLY and FYNNEI. The CDR3 spans 11 residues. With 7 bases clipped from V and 9 bases from J, the junction kept 3 bases outside the gene matches. Measured with immunoSEQ multiplex PCR; TCRdb has only the in-frame clones, and not every one. Of roughly 120,000 clones in the sample, 88% are singletons; the top ten hold about 4%. The data originate from a study of T cell responses to AZD1222 COVID-19 vaccine. This TCR was sampled from an adult who received the AZD1222 COVID-19 vaccine. The source was peripheral blood, collected 28 days after the second AZD1222 dose. The chain links TRBV2 to TRBJ2-1; 7 bases fit TRBD2. The DNA of the CDR3 is TGTGCCAGCACCAGGGAGGGTGAGCAGTTCTTC. It encodes CASTREGEQFF.